This T cell receptor beta chain was captured in a study of T cell repertoires and HLA-DP antigens. Whole-study context: DNA input averaged around 200 ng in sorted CD137+CD4+ and about 1,300 ng in pre-culture CD4+.

Data came from immunoSEQ multiplex PCR; TCRdb stores just in-frame clones and leaves some out. The sample includes about 73,000 clones, just under 80% of them seen just once. This clone showed up just a few times. Its antigen is not known. The material sequenced was CD4+ T cells from PBMCs. The sequence was obtained from a man aged 60-69 years in good health and CMV-seronegative.

The CDR3 nucleotides read TGCGCCAGCAGCCAAGATAGTCCTGGCGGGAGGGTTTACACCGGGGAGCTGTTTTTT. This encodes CASSQDSPGGRVYTGELFF. V and J are TRBV4-3 and TRBJ2-2, with 9 bases fitting TRBD2. CDR1 and CDR2 (germline): LGHNA, YSLEER. This CDR3 spans 19 amino acids. J gave up 3 bases and V 0 bases, and 11 bases lay outside the gene matches.